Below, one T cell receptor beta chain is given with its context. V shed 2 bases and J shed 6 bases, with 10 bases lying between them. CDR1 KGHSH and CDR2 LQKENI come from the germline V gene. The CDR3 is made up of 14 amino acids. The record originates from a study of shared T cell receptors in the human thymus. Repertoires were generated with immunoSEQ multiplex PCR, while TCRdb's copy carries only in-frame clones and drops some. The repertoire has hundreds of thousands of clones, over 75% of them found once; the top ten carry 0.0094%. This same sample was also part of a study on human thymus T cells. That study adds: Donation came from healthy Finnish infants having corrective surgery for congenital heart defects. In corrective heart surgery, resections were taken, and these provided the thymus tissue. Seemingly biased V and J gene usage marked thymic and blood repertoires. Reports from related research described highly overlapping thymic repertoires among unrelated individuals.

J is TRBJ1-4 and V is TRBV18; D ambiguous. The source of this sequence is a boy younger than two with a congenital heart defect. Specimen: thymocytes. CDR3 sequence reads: CASSPEVVDEKLFF. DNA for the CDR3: TGTGCCAGCTCACCAGAGGTAGTGGATGAAAAACTGTTTTTT.